Included here is one T cell receptor (beta chain) sequence, with context. Its antigen remains unknown. Incorporated into the TCR beta cDNA libraries were unique molecular identifiers, which served to reduce PCR and sequencing biases. The yield from roughly 1 to 10 million T cells was about 500,000 cDNA molecules in total. MiXCR was run by TCRdb on the PCR reads, yielding one entry per CDR3 protein. There are hundreds of thousands of distinct CDR3 sequences in the sample; approximately 53% occur only once, and 4.6% lies in the top ten. This record belongs to a study of post-analysis software for immune sequencing data. Per germline, CDR1 SGHTA and CDR2 FQGTGA. CDR3 size: 16 residues. The ends were cut back, 3 bases at V and 6 bases at J, with 20 bases in the middle. Study findings and constraints: Among about 5 TRBV segments more frequent in patients than controls were TRBV5-6, TRBV5-1 and TRBV20-1. Under F measure analysis, samples from one preparation batch co-clustered strongly. Among multiple sclerosis patients, normalized Chao1 diversity was significantly below that of controls.

Input material: blood. This receptor was obtained from a girl aged 10 to 17 with multiple sclerosis. V and J are TRBV7-3 and TRBJ1-2, with D possibly matching TRBD1 (6 bases). Here the CDR3 DNA reads TGTGCCAGCAGCTTCGGCACAGGGAGGATAGGTGATGGCTACACCTTC. It encodes CASSFGTGRIGDGYTF.